This T cell receptor (beta chain) originates from a study of healthy donors' naive CD4 and CD8 T cells. This CDR3 has 15 amino acids. V gave up 4 bases and J gave up 0 bases, with 10 bases separating them. Germline CDR1 is MNHEY and CDR2 is SVGAGI. Whole-study results and caveats: Bias from naive T cell homeostatic proliferation was not addressed.

Each TCR library used roughly 0.45 ug of total RNA and a linear amplification protocol. Authors' data handling: Sequencing covered around 71,000 rearranged alpha-chain transcripts across about 5 healthy donors. TCRdb reprocessed the reads via MiXCR and lists one record per CDR3 protein. These V and J calls are TCRdb output, not the study's own analysis. This table holds around 200,000 distinct CDR3 sequences, about four fifths found once. This clonotype was picked up a small number of times. Its antigen is still unknown. Sequenced input: naive CD4+ and CD8+ T cells sorted from blood, pooled from several donors. The chain uses TRBV6-5 and TRBJ1-5, with a tentative D call TRBD1 (5 bases). The TCR was taken from a pool of human donors in good health; the sample pools cells from several healthy donors. The chain's CDR3 is CASSSGQGSNQPQHF. The DNA for the CDR3 is TGTGCCAGCAGTTCGGGGCAGGGTAGCAATCAGCCCCAGCATTTT.